These 6 T cell receptor beta chains were sequenced from one sample in a study of T-cell reconstitution after alpha-beta-depleted transplantation in children. TCRbeta library preparation incorporated unique molecular identifiers. A single record per CDR3 protein comes from TCRdb applying MiXCR to the PCR reads. The data hold 300,000 to 400,000 distinct CDR3 sequences, with 23% observed a single time. The sequences come from PBMCs, mostly from graft donor cells, collected 180 days after TCRalphabeta/CD19-depleted stem cell transplant. The receptors originated from a male patient aged 10-17 years who had a stem cell transplant for acute lymphoblastic leukemia, so the T cells may come from the graft donor.

The J gene is TRBJ2-1, the V gene TRBV4-1, with 9 bases identical to TRBD2. The ends lost 1 base at V and 8 bases at J; junction bases unmatched: 6. CDR3 size: 15 residues. CDR1 MGHRA and CDR2 YSYEKL come from the germline V gene. The CDR3 region is CASSQVGGRGDEQFF. The CDR3 DNA sequence: TGCGCCAGCAGCCAAGTCGGCGGGAGGGGAGATGAGCAGTTCTTC.

This clonotype has a handful of counts. V and J are TRBV6-5 and TRBJ1-1; D is unclear. Between the trimmed V and J ends, which lost 0 bases and 1 base, there was a span of 12 bases. Germline V gene sequence: CDR1 MNHEY, CDR2 SVGAGI. The CDR3 totals 16 residues. CDR3 bases: TGTGCCAGCAGTTACTCAGTGACCTTCGGGAACACTGAAGCTTTCTTT. Its translation: CASSYSVTFGNTEAFF.

This clonotype was observed a handful of times. The rearrangement links TRBV29-1 to TRBJ2-1; D is possibly TRBD2 (6 bases). Germline-derived CDR1 and CDR2 are SQVTM and ANQGSEA. The CDR3 spans 13 residues. V gave up 3 bases and J gave up 12 bases, with 18 bases separating them. The CDR3 DNA is TGCAGCGTTGATGATGGGGCTAGCGATACGCAGTTCTTC. This gives the protein CSVDDGASDTQFF.

This clonotype was detected only a few times. The rearrangement joins TRBV5-1 to TRBJ1-5; D ambiguous. The CDR3 runs to 15 residues. CDR1 is SGHRS, CDR2 YFSETQ, per germline. The V end was cut by 4 bases, the J end by 1 base, with 12 bases between. The CDR3 sequence: CASSPGELSNQPQHF. For the CDR3, the DNA is TGCGCCAGCAGCCCGGGAGAGCTCAGCAATCAGCCCCAGCATTTT.

This clonotype appeared a single time. The genes are TRBV7-9 and TRBJ1-5; D call uncertain. The CDR3 runs to 14 residues. V lost 5 bases and J lost 5, with 13 bases in between. From germline, CDR1 is SEHNR and CDR2 FQNEAQ (reference sequence). The CDR3 sequence: CASSPNLVDQPQHF. The DNA of the CDR3 is TGTGCCAGCAGCCCAAACCTGGTGGATCAGCCCCAGCATTTT.

The table lists this clonotype with a few counts. The genes are TRBV5-1 and TRBJ1-2, with D unclear. V lost 0 bases, J lost 3 bases, and 6 bases lay in between. This CDR3 comprises 13 residues. Germline CDR1 and CDR2: SGHRS and YFSETQ. CDR3 protein: CASSLGTDYGYTF. CDR3 DNA sequence: TGCGCCAGCAGCTTGGGGACTGACTATGGCTACACCTTC.